Below, 30 T cell receptor beta chains from the same sample are listed, as sequenced in a study of identical twins. TCRdb processed the 5' RACE reads anew with MiXCR; each CDR3 protein has one entry. The table records about 430,000 distinct CDR3 sequences, about 18% of them present only once. The sample consisted of naive T cells sorted from blood. The receptors come from a man aged 50-60 years in good health.

This clonotype showed up just a few times. This chain joins TRBV6-5 and TRBJ2-7, with TRBD1 as a possible D gene (5 bases). Trimming pared 0 bases from V and 3 bases from J, leaving 15 bases between. CDR1 is MNHEY and CDR2 is SVGAGI in the germline V gene. The CDR3 extends over 16 amino acids. CDR3 nucleotide sequence: TGTGCCAGCAGTTACTCGGCCAGGGCGGTGGTCTACGAGCAGTACTTC. Amino acid sequence: CASSYSARAVVYEQYF.

The rearrangement uses TRBV6-2 or TRBV6-3 and TRBJ1-5, with no clear D. The V and J ends lost 9 bases and 0 bases respectively, with 9 bases between them. The CDR3 loop spans 13 amino acids. Germline CDR1 is MNHEY and CDR2 is SVGEGT. Here the CDR3 DNA reads TGTGCCAGTCGAGGTATTAGCAATCAGCCCCAGCATTTT. This encodes CASRGISNQPQHF.

The genes are TRBV6-5 and TRBJ2-2; TRBD1 agrees at 11 bases. The ends lost 2 bases at V and 0 bases at J; junction bases unmatched: 2. Germline CDR1 and CDR2: MNHEY and SVGAGI. The CDR3 covers 17 residues. The CDR3 here is CASSYPGQGANTGELFF. CDR3 DNA sequence: TGTGCCAGCAGTTACCCGGGACAGGGGGCGAACACCGGGGAGCTGTTTTTT.

This clonotype was counted at least ten times. The chain couples TRBV29-1 to TRBJ2-7; 9 nucleotides line up with TRBD1. This CDR3 is 13 amino acids long. After removal of 7 bases from V and 1 base from J, the junction contained 5 bases not matched to a gene. CDR1 SQVTM and CDR2 ANQGSEA come from the germline V gene. CDR3 coding DNA: TGCAGCGGGGGACAGGGAAAGTCCTACGAGCAGTACTTC. Translating it yields CSGGQGKSYEQYF.

Regarding this clonotype: One junction end disagrees with the germline gene, perhaps due to a read error. V usage is TRBV28 and J usage is TRBJ1-5; D gene ambiguous. Per the germline V gene, CDR1 is MDHEN and CDR2 is SYDVKM. The CDR3 is made up of 15 amino acids. The CDR3 region has the DNA TGTGCCAGCAGTTTGCTGGGGAATAGCAATCGGCCCCAGCATTTT. Amino acid sequence: CASSLLGNSNRPQHF.

Many counts were recorded for this clonotype. The chain has TRBV6-1 and TRBJ2-1, with 12 bases identical to TRBD2. Looked up from germline, CDR1 is MNHNS and CDR2 is SASEGT. The CDR3 has 15 amino acids. With V trimmed by 4 bases and J by 4 bases, 2 bases remained unmatched. The CDR3 reads CASSGLAGEYNEQFF. The CDR3 DNA reads as TGTGCCAGCAGTGGACTAGCGGGAGAGTACAATGAGCAGTTCTTC.

This clonotype was seen many times. The J gene is TRBJ2-7, the V gene TRBV9; TRBD1 matches at 9 bases. The CDR3 sequence is 15 residues long. CDR1 SGDLS and CDR2 YYNGEE come from the germline V gene. Trimming at V came to 0 bases and at J to 5 bases, leaving 6 bases not matched to a gene. CDR3 sequence: CASSVGGTGSHEQYF. CDR3 DNA sequence: TGTGCCAGCAGCGTAGGGGGGACAGGGTCCCACGAGCAGTACTTC.

This clonotype was counted once. The chain couples TRBV3-1 to TRBJ2-1, with D possibly TRBD2 on 5 matching bases. Germline CDR1 reads LGHDT; CDR2 reads YNNKEL (reference sequence). Between the trimmed V and J ends, which lost 0 bases and 8 bases, there was a span of 14 bases. The CDR3 sequence is 15 residues long. The CDR3 loop is CASSQDRLAFDEQFF. In DNA, the CDR3 is TGTGCCAGCAGCCAAGACCGCCTAGCTTTCGATGAGCAGTTCTTC.

The chain uses TRBV25-1 and TRBJ2-7; maybe TRBD1 (6 bases). There are 14 residues in the CDR3. The germline gives CDR1 MGHDK, CDR2 SYGVNS. Trimming left V 4 bases short and J 1 base short, with 11 bases between. The CDR3 DNA is TGTGCCAGCAGTGTAACAGGGTTTTCCTACGAGCAGTACTTC. Translated: CASSVTGFSYEQYF.

The J gene is TRBJ2-3, the V gene TRBV4-1; tentative D call: TRBD2 (6 bases). Trimming took 1 base from V and 6 from J, leaving 20 bases between them. The CDR3 spans 17 residues. Germline V CDR1 and CDR2: MGHRA, YSYEKL. The CDR3 coding sequence is TGCGCCAGCAGCCAAGGACCACGGGTAGCGGCCCGGGATACGCAGTATTTT. Its translation: CASSQGPRVAARDTQYF.

The sample holds many counts of this clonotype. The genes are TRBV4-1 and TRBJ2-1; 7 bases are a match to TRBD1. The CDR3 runs to 16 residues. Germline lookup yields CDR1 MGHRA and CDR2 YSYEKL. V shed 3 bases and J 7 bases; nucleotides not matched to a gene: 12. The DNA for the CDR3 is TGCGCCAGCAGCCAGGTAAAGACAGGGAACGCTAATGAGCAGTTCTTC. This translates into CASSQVKTGNANEQFF.

This clonotype was recorded many times. The chain has TRBV9 and TRBJ2-1; 16 bases agree with TRBD2. Per germline, CDR1 SGDLS and CDR2 YYNGEE. V trimming: 1 base; J trimming: 0 bases; junction bases outside the gene matches: 7. This CDR3 contains 20 residues. The CDR3 spells CASSVPGTSGRAGSYNEQFF. The CDR3 DNA sequence: TGTGCCAGCAGCGTACCCGGGACTAGCGGGAGGGCCGGCTCCTACAATGAGCAGTTCTTC.

The genes are TRBV10-3 and TRBJ2-1; 10 bases fit TRBD2. The CDR3 has 16 residues. Germline V gene data show CDR1 as ENHRY and CDR2 as SYGVKD. V shed 3 bases, J shed 4 bases, and the junction held 6 bases outside the gene matches. The CDR3 sequence is CAISDLRTSGYNEQFF. The CDR3 DNA follows: TGTGCCATCAGTGATTTACGGACTAGCGGTTACAATGAGCAGTTCTTC.

For the CDR3, the DNA is TGTGCCAGCTCAGAACAGGGAACTGGGGCCAACGTCCTGACTTTC. Protein sequence: CASSEQGTGANVLTF. V usage is TRBV18 and J usage is TRBJ2-6; possibly TRBD1 for D (6 bases). The CDR3 contains 15 residues. The germline gives CDR1 KGHSH, CDR2 LQKENI. With 5 bases removed from V and 2 bases from J, the gap between germline ends came to 10 bases.

This sequence joins TRBV6-2 or TRBV6-3 and TRBJ2-7; 7 bases agree with TRBD2. The CDR3 runs to 14 residues. Germline loops: CDR1 MNHEY, CDR2 SVGEGT. Trimming took 2 bases from V and 0 from J; bases not matched to a gene: 1. CDR3 in amino acids: CASSYRDYSYEQYF. DNA for the CDR3: TGTGCCAGCAGTTACCGGGACTACTCCTACGAGCAGTACTTC.

There are a few counts of this clonotype. The chain employs TRBV5-4 and TRBJ2-5, with TRBD1 matching over 8 bases. V was clipped by 4 bases and J by 3 bases; unmatched bases: 2. The germline CDR1 and CDR2 sequences are SGHNT and YYREEE (reference sequence). The CDR3 is 13 amino acids. The CDR3 loop reads CASSMDREETQYF. In DNA, the CDR3 is TGTGCCAGCAGCATGGACAGGGAAGAGACCCAGTACTTC.

There are many counts of this clonotype. The J gene is TRBJ2-5, the V gene TRBV6-2 or TRBV6-3; tentative D call: TRBD2 (6 bases). There are 13 residues in the CDR3. The germline V gene encodes CDR1 MNHEY and CDR2 SVGEGT. V shed 4 bases and J shed 3 bases, with 9 bases lying between them. CDR3 sequence: CASSWGVEETQYF. CDR3 DNA sequence: TGTGCCAGCAGTTGGGGGGTGGAAGAGACCCAGTACTTC.

This clonotype was seen many times. The rearrangement joins TRBV6-2 or TRBV6-3 to TRBJ2-1; either TRBD1 or TRBD2 may supply D (5 bases each). The ends were cut back, 5 bases at V and 7 bases at J, with 18 bases in the middle. The CDR3 spans 15 residues. Germline values: CDR1 MNHEY, CDR2 SVGEGT. CDR3 nucleotides: TGTGCCAGCAGTATCTGGGACCGGGGCGGTAATGAGCAGTTCTTC. Amino acids: CASSIWDRGGNEQFF.

The genes are TRBV7-9 and TRBJ1-5; no clear D. Germline V CDR1 and CDR2: SEHNR, FQNEAQ (reference sequence). The ends were cut back, 5 bases at V and 4 bases at J, with 12 bases in the middle. The CDR3 covers 14 residues. The CDR3 here is CASSPGNRNQPQHF. CDR3 nucleotide sequence: TGTGCCAGCAGCCCCGGAAACAGAAATCAGCCCCAGCATTTT.

The rearrangement links TRBV27 to TRBJ2-1; D unresolved. Deletions cut 3 bases from V and 3 bases from J, with 18 bases between. This CDR3 spans 17 amino acids. The germline V gene encodes CDR1 MNHEY and CDR2 SMNVEV (reference sequence). The CDR3 region is CASSFGSGQVGYNEQFF. CDR3 DNA sequence: TGTGCCAGCAGTTTCGGTTCTGGGCAGGTGGGCTACAATGAGCAGTTCTTC.

In its sample, this clonotype was seen a few times. This sequence joins TRBV20-1 and TRBJ2-7; 10 bases are a match to TRBD1. Losses at the gene ends were 5 bases for V and 6 bases for J; bases not matched to a gene: 4. The CDR3 covers 12 residues. Germline V lookup: CDR1 DFQATT, CDR2 SNEGSKA (reference sequence). Here the CDR3 reads CSAAGTGAEQYF. In DNA, the CDR3 is TGCAGTGCTGCCGGGACAGGGGCCGAGCAGTACTTC.

This CDR3 reads CASSFQGTGGPIKYEQYF. The CDR3 nucleotides read TGTGCCAGCAGTTTCCAGGGGACAGGGGGCCCCATCAAGTACGAGCAGTACTTC. This sequence joins TRBV12-3 or TRBV12-4 and TRBJ2-7, with TRBD1 matching over 12 bases. The CDR3 length is 18 residues. The V and J ends lost 3 bases and 4 bases, in that order; junction bases with no gene match: 13.

This clonotype turned up a few times. The rearrangement uses TRBV9 and TRBJ2-7; TRBD2 matches 7 bases. After removal of 2 bases from V and 5 bases from J, the junction contained 7 bases not matched to a gene. CDR1 and CDR2 (germline): SGDLS, YYNGEE. CDR3 length equals 14 residues. The CDR3 DNA is TGTGCCAGCAGCGTGGCGGGAGTCCCCCACGAGCAGTACTTC. It yields the protein CASSVAGVPHEQYF.

This chain uses TRBV4-3 with TRBJ2-1; D gene unclear. With 1 base removed from V and 7 bases from J, the gap between germline ends came to 8 bases. There are 13 residues in the CDR3. CDR1 and CDR2 (germline): LGHNA, YSLEER. DNA for the CDR3: TGCGCCAGCAGCCAAGGTCTCCTAAATGAGCAGTTCTTC. This codes for CASSQGLLNEQFF.

The chain joins TRBV15 to TRBJ2-7; 10 bases agree with TRBD1. Germline lookup yields CDR1 LNHNV and CDR2 YYDKDF (reference sequence). The junction had 9 bases not matched to a gene; V was cut back by 1 base and J by 3 bases. The CDR3 contains 17 residues. DNA of the CDR3: TGTGCCACCAGCAGAGGGATGATCCGGGACAGGGGCTACGAGCAGTACTTC. Protein: CATSRGMIRDRGYEQYF.

This clonotype appeared a few times. The chain combines TRBV20-1 with TRBJ1-2; no definite D call. V lost 6 bases and J 1 base, leaving 15 bases between the germline ends. This CDR3 has 14 amino acids. The germline V gene encodes CDR1 DFQATT and CDR2 SNEGSKA (reference sequence). In DNA, the CDR3 is TGCAGTGCCTGGTTCGCGCAGGATAACTATGGCTACACCTTC. It translates to CSAWFAQDNYGYTF.

Many counts were recorded for this clonotype. The chain recombines TRBV5-1 with TRBJ1-2; a possible D gene is TRBD1 (5 bases). This CDR3 contains 14 residues. V lost 1 base and J 1 base, leaving 8 bases between the germline ends. Germline CDR1 reads SGHRS; CDR2 reads YFSETQ. The CDR3 bases are TGCGCCAGCAGCTTGTCTCAGGGTAACTATGGCTACACCTTC. Translating it yields CASSLSQGNYGYTF.

Concerning this clonotype: One base away lies a much larger clone, so this may be a sequencing read error. The V call is TRBV20-1, the J call TRBJ2-7; D is ambiguous. Germline-derived CDR1 and CDR2 are DFQATT and SNEGSKA (reference sequence). This CDR3 spans 13 amino acids. Here the CDR3 reads CSAPSGSSHEQYF. Written as DNA, the CDR3 is TGCAGTGCCCCCTCGGGCAGCTCCCACGAGCAGTACTTC.

This clonotype came up a few times. The V gene is TRBV7-8, the J gene TRBJ2-5; TRBD2 agrees at 14 bases. After removal of 6 bases from V and 1 base from J, the junction contained 10 bases not matched to a gene. The germline V gene encodes CDR1 SGHVS and CDR2 FQNEAQ. This CDR3 contains 18 residues. The CDR3 spells CASSQTSGGARIQETQYF. CDR3 DNA sequence: TGTGCCAGCAGTCAGACTAGCGGGGGGGCAAGGATCCAAGAGACCCAGTACTTC. The variable domain in full, with the rest retrieved from reference TRBV7-8 and TRBJ2-5, is GAGVSQSPRYKVAKRGQDVALRCDPISGHVSLFWYQQALGQGPEFLTYFQNEAQLDKSGLPSDRFFAERPEGSVSTLKIQRTQQEDSAVYLCASSQTSGGARIQETQYFGPGTRLLVL.

This clonotype has at least ten counts. This sequence joins TRBV28 and TRBJ1-3; TRBD1 aligns across 10 bases. V lost 2 bases to trimming and J lost 0 bases; unmatched junction nucleotides: 4. CDR3 length equals 17 residues. Germline V gives CDR1 MDHEN, CDR2 SYDVKM. CDR3 protein: CASSLGGQGVSGNTIYF. In DNA form, the CDR3 reads TGTGCCAGCAGTTTAGGAGGACAGGGGGTCTCTGGAAACACCATATATTTT.